The 9 T cell receptor beta chains given below trace back to one sample, sequenced in a study of blood T cell repertoires in COVID-19. Profiling relied on immunoSEQ multiplex PCR, and the TCRdb table lists in-frame clones only, not all of them. The top ten clones hold 1.5% of a sample with under 200,000 clones, approximately 80% of them seen once. The specimen sequenced was peripheral blood. The source is a human donor in a cohort sampled during active COVID-19.

The chain is built from TRBV24-1 and TRBJ2-3; 10 bases are shared with TRBD1. V dropped 5 bases and J dropped 0; count of bases not matched to a gene: 4. CDR3 length: 16 residues. Looked up from germline, CDR1 is KGHDR and CDR2 is SFDVKD. This CDR3 is CATSARTGGSTDTQYF. In DNA, the CDR3 is TGTGCCACCAGTGCCCGGACAGGGGGTAGCACAGATACGCAGTATTTT.

Here the CDR3 reads CASRRTGGAVSNQPQHF. The CDR3 DNA is TGTGCCAGCAGACGGACAGGGGGCGCCGTTAGCAATCAGCCCCAGCATTTT. V gene TRBV28 combines with J gene TRBJ1-5, with 11 bases lining up with TRBD1. Germline CDR1 reads MDHEN; CDR2 reads SYDVKM. Trimming at V came to 6 bases and at J to 0 bases, leaving 7 bases not matched to a gene. This CDR3 is built from 17 residues.

This chain joins TRBV6-5 and TRBJ1-4; D is possibly TRBD1 (6 bases). V shed 2 bases and J shed 3 bases, with 13 bases lying between them. The CDR3 totals 16 residues. Germline V lookup: CDR1 MNHEY, CDR2 SVGAGI. The CDR3 nucleotides read TGTGCCAGCAGTTACGAAGCGGGGGCAGCTAATGAAAAACTGTTTTTT. As protein: CASSYEAGAANEKLFF.

The chain recombines TRBV2 with TRBJ1-1; D is unresolved. The germline CDR1 and CDR2 sequences are SNHLY and FYNNEI. The CDR3 has 12 residues. The V gene lost 8 bases and the J gene lost 1 base, with 8 bases spanning the gap. CDR3 DNA sequence: TGTGCCAGCGGTACATCGAACACTGAAGCTTTCTTT. This translates into CASGTSNTEAFF.

This clone was seen once. The rearrangement joins TRBV9 to TRBJ2-1, with 9 nucleotides matching TRBD1. The trim removed 3 bases at V and 5 bases at J, leaving 6 bases unmatched. CDR3 length: 15 residues. Germline V gives CDR1 SGDLS, CDR2 YYNGEE. The CDR3 DNA follows: TGTGCCAGCAGCGCTTGGGACAGGGTTAACAATGAGCAGTTCTTC. This sequence encodes CASSAWDRVNNEQFF.

The chain links TRBV5-1 to TRBJ2-7; 9 bases are a match to TRBD2. V trimming: 0 bases; J trimming: 5 bases; junction bases outside the gene matches: 6. Germline CDR1 is SGHRS and CDR2 is YFSETQ. The CDR3 runs 15 residues. The CDR3 reads CASSLGSGGYHEQYF. The DNA of the CDR3 is TGCGCCAGCAGCTTGGGGAGCGGGGGGTACCACGAGCAGTACTTC.

The chain employs TRBV15 and TRBJ2-7; a weak D match, TRBD2 (6 bases). Per the germline V gene, CDR1 is LNHNV and CDR2 is YYDKDF (reference sequence). With 8 bases removed from V and 6 bases from J, the gap between germline ends came to 20 bases. The CDR3 has 14 amino acids. This chain's CDR3 is CATSPGVARGEQYF. The CDR3, as DNA: TGTGCCACCTCCCCGGGGGTTGCGCGGGGCGAGCAGTACTTC.

This clone was recorded a few times. The V gene is TRBV3-1 (or the pseudogene TRBV3-2), the J gene TRBJ1-1; a possible D gene is TRBD1 (6 bases). Germline CDR1 is LGHDT and CDR2 is YNNKEL (reference sequence). V was clipped by 3 bases and J by 5 bases, with 13 bases between them. CDR3 size: 14 residues. Here the CDR3 reads CASSQQGSWTEAFF. CDR3 nucleotide sequence: TGTGCCAGCAGCCAGCAGGGGTCGTGGACTGAAGCTTTCTTT.

V and J are TRBV5-6 and TRBJ1-3; TRBD1 might be the D (6 bases). This CDR3 comprises 15 residues. Between the trimmed V and J ends, which lost 3 bases and 0 bases, there was a span of 10 bases. Germline V gene lookup returns CDR1 SGHDT and CDR2 YYEEEE. Here the CDR3 DNA reads TGTGCCAGCAGCTATACAGGGAGCTCTGGAAACACCATATATTTT. As protein: CASSYTGSSGNTIYF.